One sample yielded the 28 T cell receptor beta chains listed below, sequenced in a study of T cells in women clearing cervical HPV infection. This table comes from immunoSEQ multiplex PCR, and its TCRdb copy is limited to in-frame clones, with some not included. The sample data list 15,000 or so clones. The sample comprised blood buffy coat. The receptors here all came from a woman aged 18 to 75 with a cervical HPV16 infection that either progressed to CIN3+ or cleared (not recorded which).

Points on this clone: The read terminates 3 residues ahead of where the CDR3 ends, so the germline J gene completes it. The rearrangement joins TRBV5-1 to TRBJ1-2; no clear D. Trimming left V 6 bases short and J 4 bases short, with 19 bases between. The CDR3 runs 15 residues. The germline CDR1 and CDR2 sequences are SGHRS and YFSETQ. CDR3 DNA, as far as it was read: TGCGCCAGCAACCCTGGGCAGGAGACCTTCTATGGC. Its translation is CASNPGQETFYG. The full-length CDR3 reads as CASNPGQETFYGYTF. Full variable domain (remainder filled in from reference TRBV5-1 and TRBJ1-2): KAGVTQTPRYLIKTRGQQVTLSCSPISGHRSVSWYQQTPGQGLQFLFEYFSETQRNKGNFPGRFSGRQFSNSRSEMNVSTLELGDSALYLCASNPGQETFYGYTFGSGTRLTVV.

Worth noting for this clone: The sequence runs out 3 residues before the end of the CDR3; the remainder is reconstructed from the germline J gene. The V and J genes are TRBV6-4 and TRBJ2-3; 12 positions agree with TRBD2. CDR1 and CDR2 (germline): MRHNA, SNTAGT. V was clipped by 4 bases and J by 1 base; unmatched bases: 0. The CDR3 consists of 15 residues. CDR3 in amino acids: CASSGTSGGTDTQYF. The CDR3 DNA, read in part, is TGTGCCAGCAGTGGGACTAGCGGGGGCACAGATACG.

On this clone: The CDR3 end is not reached by the read, which stops 3 residues before it; the germline J gene fills it in. The V call is TRBV20-1, the J call TRBJ1-2; D is perhaps TRBD1 (5 bases). The germline V gene has CDR1 DFQATT and CDR2 SNEGSKA (reference sequence). The V gene lost 0 bases and the J gene lost 4 bases, with 6 bases spanning the gap. This CDR3 has 12 amino acids. The sequenced part of the CDR3 DNA is TGCAGTGCTAGAGAGGGGCCCTATGGC. Protein: CSAREGPYG. The whole CDR3 sequence reads CSAREGPYGYTF.

Note on this clone: The read terminates 3 residues before the CDR3 end, so the remaining end is supplied by the germline J gene. The J gene is TRBJ2-1, the V gene TRBV7-2; 12 bases agree with TRBD2. From germline, CDR1 is SGHTA and CDR2 FQGNSA. V dropped 5 bases and J dropped 8; count of bases not matched to a gene: 7. CDR3 length: 15 amino acids. CDR3 DNA, as far as it was read: TGTGCCAGCAGCCAAACTAGCGGGGGGCCCCATGAG. Translation gives CASSQTSGGPHE. The entire CDR3 protein is CASSQTSGGPHEQFF.

As for this clone: The junction departs from the called germline gene at one end, perhaps through a read error. The read terminates 3 residues before the CDR3 end, so the remaining end is supplied by the germline J gene. The chain joins TRBV7-7 to TRBJ1-2, with a tentative D call TRBD1 (6 bases). Germline V gene lookup returns CDR1 SSHAT and CDR2 FNYEAQ (reference sequence). The CDR3 extends over 15 amino acids. Partial CDR3 DNA: TGTGCTAGCAGCCAATTTGACAAGGGGGACTACGAC. This gives the protein CASSQFDKGDYD. The complete CDR3 reads CASSQFDKGDYDYTF. The entire variable domain, with the rest obtained from reference TRBV7-7 and TRBJ1-2, is as follows: GAGVSQSPRYKVTKRGQDVTLRCDPISSHATLYWYQQALGQGPEFLTYFNYEAQPDKSGLPSDRFSAERPEGSISTLTIQRTEQRDSAMYRCASSQFDKGDYDYTFGSGTRLTVV.

On this clone: The read terminates 3 residues ahead of where the CDR3 ends, so the germline J gene completes it. The J gene is TRBJ2-5, the V gene TRBV11-3; a weak D match, TRBD2 (6 bases). Germline assignment: CDR1 SGHNT and CDR2 YENEEA. Trimming removed 5 bases from V and 4 bases from J, with 11 bases in between. The CDR3 is 13 residues long. This chain's CDR3 is CASSRGALETQYF. Partial CDR3 DNA: TGTGCCAGCAGCCGCGGGGCGTTAGAGACC.

Remarks on this clone: The read halts 3 residues ahead of the CDR3 end, with the missing end drawn from the germline J gene. The chain joins TRBV19 to TRBJ2-7; 13 nucleotides line up with TRBD2. CDR3 length: 16 amino acids. Germline assignment: CDR1 LNHDA and CDR2 SQIVND (reference sequence). Trimming took 5 bases from V and 6 from J; bases not matched to a gene: 10. The part of the CDR3 DNA that was read is TGTGCCAGTAGTCTAGCGACTAGCGGGAGGCCGCGCGAG. Translation gives CASSLATSGRPRE. The complete CDR3 reads CASSLATSGRPREQYF.

As to this clone: Read data end 3 residues before the CDR3 end; the end is taken from the germline J gene. V is TRBV2 and J is TRBJ2-3; D unresolved. The CDR3 runs 12 residues. Germline assignment: CDR1 SNHLY and CDR2 FYNNEI. V dropped 2 bases and J dropped 5 bases, with 5 bases sitting between them. The chain's CDR3 is CASSELEDTQYF. Partial CDR3 DNA: TGTGCCAGCAGTGAATTAGAAGATACG.

Details on this clone: The read falls 3 residues short of the CDR3 end, and the missing part is taken from the germline J gene. The chain combines TRBV6-1 with TRBJ2-7, with TRBD2 matching over 12 bases. V lost 3 bases and J lost 4; bases outside the gene matches: 4. This CDR3 spans 15 amino acids. Germline V lookup: CDR1 MNHNS, CDR2 SASEGT. The covered CDR3 bases are TGTGCCAGCAGTGATTTAACTAGCGGGAGGTACGAG. Translated: CASSDLTSGRYE. The full CDR3 protein reads CASSDLTSGRYEQYF.

By frequency, this clone registers medium-sized. The read stops 3 residues short of the end of the CDR3; the missing end is completed from the germline J gene. The genes are TRBV9 and TRBJ2-1; TRBD1 matches 11 bases. CDR3 length: 16 amino acids. Trimming cost V 7 bases and J 0 bases; bases outside gene matches: 6. The germline CDR1 and CDR2 sequences are SGDLS and YYNGEE. The CDR3 DNA, read in part, is TGTGCCAGCGGGGAGGGGACAGGGGGCTCCTACAATGAG. Residues: CASGEGTGGSYNE. The full CDR3 is CASGEGTGGSYNEQFF.

Notes on this clone: Read data end 3 residues before the CDR3 end; the end is taken from the germline J gene. This chain uses TRBV5-4 with TRBJ2-3; TRBD1 is a possible D gene (7 bases). The CDR3 extends over 16 amino acids. CDR1 and CDR2 from the germline V gene are SGHNT and YYREEE (reference sequence). The CDR3 region is CASSIGRDRERETQYF. CDR3 bases read: TGTGCCAGCAGCATTGGGCGGGACAGAGAAAGGGAGACG.

Concerning this clone: The read halts 3 residues ahead of the CDR3 end, with the missing end drawn from the germline J gene. The gene calls are TRBV20-1 and TRBJ1-6, with 7 nucleotides matching TRBD1. Trimming took 6 bases from V and 7 from J; bases not matched to a gene: 6. The CDR3 is 13 amino acids. Germline CDR1 and CDR2: DFQATT and SNEGSKA (reference sequence). The CDR3 DNA, read in part, is TGCAGTGCCGCCCTACAGGGGAATTCACCC. As protein: CSAALQGNSP. The complete CDR3 protein is CSAALQGNSPLHF.

As to this clone: The read is 3 residues too short to cover the CDR3 end, so that end is filled in from the germline J gene. This chain joins TRBV19 and TRBJ2-3; 10 bases line up with TRBD1. The germline gives CDR1 LNHDA, CDR2 SQIVND (reference sequence). This CDR3 comprises 16 residues. V shed 5 bases and J 4 bases; nucleotides not matched to a gene: 9. CDR3 DNA (partial): TGTGCCAGTAGTCTAGGGACAGGGGCGGGTGCAGATACG. Encoded protein: CASSLGTGAGADT. In full, the CDR3 is CASSLGTGAGADTQYF.

Remarks on this clone: Coverage ceases 3 residues before the CDR3 finishes, and the germline J gene fills in the end. The V gene is TRBV12-5, the J gene TRBJ2-7; 8 positions match TRBD1. This CDR3 region has 17 residues. The V segment lost 2 bases and the J segment 3 bases; nucleotides outside the gene matches: 12. Germline CDR1 and CDR2: LGHNT and FRNRAP. The CDR3 is CASGLSPLRDRSYEQYF. The DNA read from the CDR3 is TGTGCTAGTGGTTTGTCCCCCCTCAGGGACAGGAGCTACGAG.

By frequency, this clone is medium-sized. The read is 3 residues too short to cover the CDR3 end, so that end is filled in from the germline J gene. The chain is built from TRBV5-4 and TRBJ2-2; no reliable D call. The length of the CDR3 is 14 residues. Germline lookup yields CDR1 SGHNT and CDR2 YYREEE (reference sequence). Trimming took 0 bases from V and 2 from J, leaving 5 bases between them. CDR3 bases read: TGTGCCAGCAGCTTGGGACTTAACACCGGGGAG. Its translation is CASSLGLNTGE. The whole CDR3 region reads CASSLGLNTGELFF.

With regard to this clone: The read terminates 3 residues before the CDR3 end, so the remaining end is supplied by the germline J gene. The chain joins TRBV7-3 to TRBJ2-3, with TRBD2 as a possible D gene (6 bases). Per germline, CDR1 SGHTA and CDR2 FQGTGA. Trimming took off 3 bases at V and 1 base at J, with 8 bases between the two ends. This CDR3 is built from 14 residues. CDR3: CASSFLAGTDTQYF. CDR3 DNA (partial): TGTGCCAGCAGCTTCTTAGCGGGCACAGATACG.

Worth noting for this clone: The observed sequence ends 3 residues before the CDR3 terminus, with the missing tail filled in from the germline J gene. This rearrangement joins TRBV30 to TRBJ2-3; 10 nucleotides line up with TRBD1. This CDR3 region has 12 residues. Germline CDR1 is GTSNPN and CDR2 is SVGIG (reference sequence). This CDR3 reads CAWRGTGVTQYF. CDR3 DNA (partial): TGTGCCTGGAGGGGGACAGGGGTGACG.

As to this clone: The CDR3 end lies 3 residues beyond the end of the read and is filled in from the germline J gene. This sequence joins TRBV28 and TRBJ2-3; 8 bases map to TRBD2. Unmatched junction bases numbered 4, after V lost 2 bases and J lost 0 bases. CDR3 length equals 16 residues. The V gene's germline CDR1 is MDHEN and CDR2 SYDVKM. The CDR3 sequence is CASSLGGGGSTDTQYF. The part of the CDR3 DNA that was read is TGTGCCAGCAGTTTAGGGGGCGGGGGGAGCACAGATACG.

A note on this clone: The read terminates 3 residues ahead of where the CDR3 ends, so the germline J gene completes it. The chain joins TRBV20-1 to TRBJ2-7; TRBD1 matches 10 bases. Losses at the gene ends were 3 bases for V and 3 bases for J; bases not matched to a gene: 2. The CDR3 runs 13 residues. Germline values: CDR1 DFQATT, CDR2 SNEGSKA (reference sequence). The part of the CDR3 DNA that was read is TGCAGTGCTAGCGGACAGGGGGACTACGAG. Its translation: CSASGQGDYE. The CDR3 as a whole reads CSASGQGDYEQYF.

In regard to this clone: The read terminates 3 residues ahead of where the CDR3 ends, so the germline J gene completes it. The gene calls are TRBV7-9 and TRBJ2-1; weak D call: TRBD2 (7 bases). Per the germline V gene, CDR1 is SEHNR and CDR2 is FQNEAQ (reference sequence). The CDR3 extends over 12 amino acids. Trimming removed 5 bases from V and 9 bases from J, with 11 bases in between. The DNA read from the CDR3 is TGTGCCAGCAGCAAGGGGGGGGGTGAG. Its translation: CASSKGGGE. In full, the CDR3 is CASSKGGGEQFF.

Incomplete CDR3 DNA: TGTGCCAGCTCGGCTTCAAGCGGGTCCTACGAG. Amino acids: CASSASSGSYE. The entire CDR3 protein is CASSASSGSYEQYF. The rearrangement links TRBV6-2 or TRBV6-3 to TRBJ2-7, with D possibly matching TRBD2 (6 bases). The read ends 3 residues before the CDR3 terminus; that terminus is restored from the germline J gene. Germline loops: CDR1 MNHEY, CDR2 SVGEGT. CDR3 length: 14 residues. Trimming removed 8 bases at V and 1 base at J, with 15 bases between.

In the case of this clone: Read sequence stops 3 residues before the CDR3 end, and the germline J gene provides the missing end. The J gene is TRBJ2-7, the V gene TRBV18, with TRBD1 matching over 7 bases. The CDR3 length is 14 residues. J was trimmed by 2 bases and V by 3 bases; bases with no gene match: 4. Germline V gene lookup returns CDR1 KGHSH and CDR2 LQKENI. The CDR3 loop reads CASSPGQGAYEQYF. The CDR3 DNA, read in part, is TGTGCCAGCTCACCGGGCCAGGGGGCCTACGAG.

About this clone: The CDR3 extends 3 residues past the end of the read, so its final part is completed from the germline J gene. The chain employs TRBV19 and TRBJ1-1, with a tentative D call TRBD1 (5 bases). V dropped 6 bases and J dropped 6 bases, with 26 bases sitting between them. The germline CDR1 and CDR2 sequences are LNHDA and SQIVND (reference sequence). The CDR3 totals 17 residues. The CDR3 here is CASSLKGPWTFKAEAFF. The DNA read from the CDR3 is TGTGCCAGTAGCTTAAAGGGTCCCTGGACATTTAAGGCTGAA. Together with reference TRBV19 and TRBJ1-1, the CDR3 gives the full variable domain: DGGITQSPKYLFRKEGQNVTLSCEQNLNHDAMYWYRQDPGQGLRLIYYSQIVNDFQKGDIAEGYSVSREKKESFPLTVTSAQKNPTAFYLCASSLKGPWTFKAEAFFGQGTRLTVV.

A word on this clone: An end of the junction does not agree with germline; a read error may underlie this. The CDR3 goes on 3 residues after the read ends, and that part is filled in from the germline J gene. The sample carries other DNA sequences with the same CDR3. The chain is built from TRBV20-1 and TRBJ1-3; 7 bases are a match to TRBD1. Germline assignment: CDR1 DFQATT and CDR2 SNEGSKA (reference sequence). CDR3 size: 14 residues. Incomplete CDR3 DNA: TGCAGTGCTGACAAGACAGGGACCGGAAACACG. This encodes CSADKTGTGNT. The entire CDR3 protein reads CSADKTGTGNTIYF.

In the case of this clone: A read error may account for a junction end that differs from germline. The read finishes 3 residues shy of the CDR3 end, and the germline J gene is used to complete it. The chain couples TRBV29-1 to TRBJ2-1, with 9 bases fitting TRBD1. Per the germline V gene, CDR1 is SQVTM and CDR2 is ANQGSEA. This CDR3 has 14 amino acids. Partial CDR3 DNA: TGCAGCGGTGAAACGACAGGGGGCTACAATGAG. It encodes CSGETTGGYNE. The CDR3, in full, reads CSGETTGGYNEQFF.

In the case of this clone: The read comes to an end 3 residues before the CDR3 does, leaving the germline J gene to fill in the end. The V gene is TRBV6-1, the J gene TRBJ1-2; D is unresolved. The CDR3 runs to 11 residues. Germline loops: CDR1 MNHNS, CDR2 SASEGT. The covered CDR3 bases are TGTGCCAGCAGTGAGCCTATCGAC. Its translation is CASSEPID. The complete CDR3 protein is CASSEPIDYTF.

Details on this clone: The read ends 3 residues early relative to the CDR3; the germline J gene fills the gap. The V and J genes are TRBV28 and TRBJ1-5; 8 bases map to TRBD1. The germline V gene encodes CDR1 MDHEN and CDR2 SYDVKM. This CDR3 spans 16 amino acids. The J segment lost 7 bases and the V segment lost 4 bases, leaving 12 bases of the junction unmatched. The CDR3 here is CASSSLSGTGKQPQHF. Incomplete CDR3 DNA: TGTGCCAGCAGTTCCCTCTCCGGGACAGGAAAGCAGCCC.

CDR3 bases read: TGTGCCAGCAGGGGCCGACAAGAGACC. This codes for CASRGRQET. Given in full, the CDR3 is CASRGRQETQYF. The chain uses TRBV2 and TRBJ2-5, with no clear D. The CDR3 goes on 3 residues after the read ends, and that part is filled in from the germline J gene. Per the germline V gene, CDR1 is SNHLY and CDR2 is FYNNEI. Trimming pared 6 bases from V and 2 bases from J, leaving 7 bases between. There are 12 residues in the CDR3.